One and the same sample provided the 31 T cell receptor beta chains below, sequenced in a study of T cell responses to AZD1222 COVID-19 vaccine. Profiling relied on immunoSEQ multiplex PCR, and the TCRdb table lists in-frame clones only, not all of them. The data show more than 95,000 clones, roughly 88% seen once. Sample: peripheral blood, taken on day 0 of AZD1222 vaccination. The receptor source for this set is an adult in good health.

The V and J genes are TRBV7-8 and TRBJ1-4; a possible D gene is TRBD1 (5 bases). Trimming shortened V by 4 bases and J by 8 bases, and 20 bases separated the two germline ends. Germline-derived CDR1 and CDR2 are SGHVS and FQNEAQ. The CDR3 spans 16 residues. The CDR3 protein is CASSSLLGVLGEKLFF. CDR3 bases: TGTGCCAGCAGCTCGCTGTTGGGGGTTCTGGGGGAAAAACTGTTTTTT.

This clone appeared a few times. This sequence joins TRBV28 and TRBJ1-1, with a possible D match to TRBD1 (5 bases). The V gene's germline CDR1 is MDHEN and CDR2 SYDVKM. The germline V and J ends were trimmed by 7 bases and 10 bases, with 16 bases remaining between them. This CDR3 is 12 amino acids long. The CDR3 is CASTTGGFVAFF. In DNA form, the CDR3 reads TGTGCCAGCACCACCGGGGGTTTTGTAGCTTTCTTT.

The J gene is TRBJ2-3, the V gene TRBV6-4, with TRBD2 matching over 7 bases. Germline CDR1 and CDR2: MRHNA and SNTAGT. The CDR3 runs 15 residues. J gave up 3 bases and V 5 bases, and 8 bases lay outside the gene matches. The CDR3 is CASSPGLGLTDTQYF. CDR3 coding DNA: TGTGCCAGCAGTCCCGGACTAGGCCTAACAGATACGCAGTATTTT.

V and J are TRBV28 and TRBJ1-6; TRBD1 matches at 8 bases. The CDR3 is made up of 15 amino acids. Germline CDR1 and CDR2: MDHEN and SYDVKM. V lost 5 bases to trimming and J lost 10 bases; unmatched junction nucleotides: 10. CDR3: CASSPTGQVLSPLHF. The CDR3 DNA is TGTGCCAGCAGTCCGACGGGACAGGTACTCTCACCCCTCCACTTT.

This chain links TRBV6-5 with TRBJ1-2; unclear D gene. V lost 2 bases and J 6 bases, leaving 16 bases between the germline ends. The CDR3 has 15 amino acids. Germline V gene sequence: CDR1 MNHEY, CDR2 SVGAGI. CDR3 residues: CASSYMEGAYNGYTF. CDR3 DNA: TGTGCCAGCAGTTACATGGAGGGAGCCTATAATGGCTACACCTTC.

The chain has TRBV6-2 or TRBV6-3 and TRBJ2-1; 9 bases line up with TRBD1. V lost 0 bases to trimming and J lost 6 bases; unmatched junction nucleotides: 6. Germline V lookup: CDR1 MNHEY, CDR2 SVGEGT. The CDR3 contains 16 residues. The CDR3 sequence is CASSYSGQGNGNEQFF. The CDR3 DNA sequence: TGTGCCAGCAGTTACTCGGGACAGGGTAACGGCAATGAGCAGTTCTTC.

The CDR3 spells CASSERGEAREKLFF. The CDR3 DNA follows: TGTGCCAGCAGCGAGAGGGGAGAGGCTCGGGAAAAACTGTTTTTT. The rearrangement uses TRBV9 and TRBJ1-4; possible D gene TRBD1, 5 bases. Trimming left V 3 bases short and J 8 bases short, with 17 bases between. The CDR3 is 15 amino acids. CDR1 and CDR2 (germline): SGDLS, YYNGEE. The full variable domain, with the rest looked up from reference TRBV9 and TRBJ1-4, is DSGVTQTPKHLITATGQRVTLRCSPRSGDLSVYWYQQSLDQGLQFLIQYYNGEERAKGNILERFSAQQFPDLHSELNLSSLELGDSALYFCASSERGEAREKLFFGSGTQLSVL.

The chain couples TRBV19 to TRBJ1-2; no clear D gene. V was cut by 3 bases and J by 2 bases, with 10 bases left in between. The length of the CDR3 is 14 residues. Germline V gene data show CDR1 as LNHDA and CDR2 as SQIVND (reference sequence). CDR3 region: CASSIEGRNYGYTF. CDR3 DNA sequence: TGTGCCAGTAGTATCGAGGGCAGGAACTATGGCTACACCTTC.

This clone was recorded a few times. The chain carries TRBV7-9 and TRBJ2-7; D call uncertain. The CDR3 spans 16 residues. Deletions cut 1 base from V and 1 base from J, with 14 bases between. Germline lookup yields CDR1 SEHNR and CDR2 FQNEAQ (reference sequence). Here the CDR3 reads CASSLGVGFYSYEQYF. The CDR3 nucleotides read TGTGCCAGCAGCTTAGGGGTCGGCTTCTATTCCTACGAGCAGTACTTC. The full variable domain, its missing parts supplied by reference TRBV7-9 and TRBJ2-7, is DTGVSQNPRHKITKRGQNVTFRCDPISEHNRLYWYRQTLGQGPEFLTYFQNEAQLEKSRLLSDRFSAERPKGSFSTLEIQRTEQGDSAMYLCASSLGVGFYSYEQYFGPGTRLTVT.

The chain recombines TRBV9 with TRBJ2-3; weak D call: TRBD2 (6 bases). CDR3 length equals 13 residues. Trimming took 3 bases from V and 5 from J, leaving 10 bases between them. Looked up from germline, CDR1 is SGDLS and CDR2 is YYNGEE. The CDR3 DNA is TGTGCCAGCAGCGAGGGGACTCTAGATACGCAGTATTTT. It specifies CASSEGTLDTQYF.

The J gene is TRBJ1-2, the V gene TRBV19, with a possible D match to TRBD1 (6 bases). Germline values: CDR1 LNHDA, CDR2 SQIVND (reference sequence). The length of the CDR3 is 14 residues. The V end was cut by 2 bases, the J end by 4 bases, with 11 bases between. The CDR3 loop reads CASSITGKVYGYTF. In DNA form, the CDR3 reads TGTGCCAGTAGTATAACAGGGAAGGTCTATGGCTACACCTTC. The full variable domain, in which reference TRBV19 and TRBJ1-2 provide the parts outside the CDR3, is DGGITQSPKYLFRKEGQNVTLSCEQNLNHDAMYWYRQDPGQGLRLIYYSQIVNDFQKGDIAEGYSVSREKKESFPLTVTSAQKNPTAFYLCASSITGKVYGYTFGSGTRLTVV.

This sequence joins TRBV3-1 (or the pseudogene TRBV3-2) and TRBJ2-2, with D uncertain. The CDR3 spans 11 residues. Per the germline V gene, CDR1 is LGHDT and CDR2 is YNNKEL (reference sequence). V lost 4 bases and J 8 bases, leaving 5 bases between the germline ends. CDR3: CASSRAGELFF. As DNA, the CDR3 is TGTGCCAGCAGCCGGGCTGGGGAGCTGTTTTTT.

The chain uses TRBV28 and TRBJ1-4, with TRBD1 identical over 7 bases. The junction had 14 bases not matched to a gene; V was cut back by 2 bases and J by 8 bases. Germline-derived CDR1 and CDR2 are MDHEN and SYDVKM. There are 17 residues in the CDR3. CDR3 sequence reads: CASSLPKPQGVREKLFF. The CDR3 coding sequence is TGTGCCAGCAGTTTACCAAAGCCTCAGGGGGTCCGAGAAAAACTGTTTTTT.

This sequence joins TRBV5-5 and TRBJ1-2; 8 positions agree with TRBD1. Germline lookup yields CDR1 SGHKS and CDR2 YYEKEE (reference sequence). The length of the CDR3 is 17 residues. The J segment lost 2 bases and the V segment lost 5 bases, leaving 14 bases of the junction unmatched. The CDR3, as DNA: TGTGCCAGCAGTCCTGACAGGGGTCTATTACCAAACTATGGCTACACCTTC. This encodes CASSPDRGLLPNYGYTF.

J is TRBJ1-4 and V is TRBV7-2; TRBD1 might be the D (5 bases). V was pared by 3 bases and J by 1 base, with 6 bases between. CDR3 length equals 14 residues. CDR1 is SGHTA and CDR2 is FQGNSA in the germline V gene. DNA for the CDR3: TGTGCCAGCAGCTTTGGGGGAACTAATGAAAAACTGTTTTTT. Residues: CASSFGGTNEKLFF. The full variable domain, with the rest looked up from reference TRBV7-2 and TRBJ1-4, is GAGVSQSPSNKVTEKGKDVELRCDPISGHTALYWYRQSLGQGLEFLIYFQGNSAPDKSGLPSDRFSAERTGGSVSTLTIQRTQQEDSAVYLCASSFGGTNEKLFFGSGTQLSVL.

The CDR3 nucleotides read TGCGCCAGCAGCTTGCGTGAGAACACTGAAGCTTTCTTT. Its protein is CASSLRENTEAFF. The rearrangement links TRBV5-1 to TRBJ1-1; D not resolved. Looked up from germline, CDR1 is SGHRS and CDR2 is YFSETQ. The CDR3 contains 13 residues. Deletions cut 1 base from V and 1 base from J, with 5 bases between.

The rearrangement uses TRBV19 and TRBJ2-1; TRBD1 might be the D (5 bases). The germline V and J ends were trimmed by 3 bases and 5 bases, with 20 bases remaining between them. The CDR3 runs 17 residues. Per the germline V gene, CDR1 is LNHDA and CDR2 is SQIVND (reference sequence). The CDR3 spells CASSMRGYRQIHNEQFF. CDR3 DNA: TGTGCCAGTAGTATGAGAGGATACAGGCAGATACACAATGAGCAGTTCTTC.

In DNA, the CDR3 is TGTGCCAGCAGTGTGCTGCCAGGGGAGCGATATGGCTACACCTTC. This gives the protein CASSVLPGERYGYTF. V usage is TRBV28 and J usage is TRBJ1-2, with a weak D call TRBD1 (6 bases). V was shortened by 5 bases and J by 5 bases, with 18 bases between the two germline ends. Germline assignment: CDR1 MDHEN and CDR2 SYDVKM. The CDR3 length is 15 residues.

This chain joins TRBV2 and TRBJ2-5, with TRBD2 identical over 7 bases. The CDR3 has 12 residues. V lost 4 bases and J lost 4; bases outside the gene matches: 0. Germline-derived CDR1 and CDR2 are SNHLY and FYNNEI. The CDR3 protein is CASSAGGETQYF. CDR3 bases: TGTGCCAGCAGTGCGGGGGGAGAGACCCAGTACTTC.

The chain is built from TRBV6-5 and TRBJ2-4, with D uncertain. The germline CDR1 and CDR2 sequences are MNHEY and SVGAGI. V gave up 6 bases and J gave up 0 bases, with 9 bases separating them. The CDR3 is made up of 14 amino acids. The CDR3 coding sequence is TGTGCCAGCAGCGCCGGTTTAGCCAAAAACATTCAGTACTTC. Translated: CASSAGLAKNIQYF.

This chain uses TRBV10-3 with TRBJ1-2, with 9 bases aligning to TRBD1. The V gene's germline CDR1 is ENHRY and CDR2 SYGVKD. This CDR3 comprises 13 residues. J gave up 7 bases and V 10 bases, and 10 bases lay outside the gene matches. CDR3 loop: CATASGTGIGYTF. The CDR3 region has the DNA TGTGCCACCGCTTCCGGGACAGGGATTGGCTACACCTTC.

This chain joins TRBV2 and TRBJ2-3; 8 nucleotides align to TRBD2. The V and J ends lost 6 bases and 1 base, in that order; junction bases with no gene match: 6. The CDR3 is 15 residues long. Germline assignment: CDR1 SNHLY and CDR2 FYNNEI. The DNA of the CDR3 is TGTGCCAGCAGCCGGGCGGGGGGAGGCACAGATACGCAGTATTTT. Translated, it gives CASSRAGGGTDTQYF.

This chain connects TRBV9 to TRBJ1-1, with TRBD1 as a possible D gene (5 bases). This CDR3 region has 14 residues. Trimming removed 2 bases from V and 8 bases from J, with 16 bases in between. Germline loops: CDR1 SGDLS, CDR2 YYNGEE. The CDR3 reads CASSVRALGGEAFF. CDR3 nucleotides: TGTGCCAGCAGCGTCAGAGCCCTGGGGGGGGAAGCTTTCTTT.

The chain uses TRBV27 and TRBJ1-2, with D perhaps matching TRBD1 (6 bases). From germline, CDR1 is MNHEY and CDR2 SMNVEV (reference sequence). Trimming pared 5 bases from V and 2 bases from J, leaving 9 bases between. The CDR3 has 13 amino acids. The CDR3 sequence is CASSRTENYGYTF. CDR3 in DNA: TGTGCCAGCAGTCGGACAGAGAACTATGGCTACACCTTC.

This clone was observed a single time. The V gene is TRBV19, the J gene TRBJ1-1; no firm D call. The germline V gene has CDR1 LNHDA and CDR2 SQIVND (reference sequence). The CDR3 spans 14 residues. Trimming left V 3 bases short and J 2 bases short, with 10 bases between. The chain's CDR3 is CASSIRHRNTEAFF. The CDR3 DNA sequence: TGTGCCAGTAGTATTCGGCACAGAAACACTGAAGCTTTCTTT.

The rearrangement links TRBV24-1 to TRBJ2-2; D unresolved. V was trimmed by 3 bases and J by 8 bases, leaving 9 bases between them. The CDR3 contains 13 residues. Germline assignment: CDR1 KGHDR and CDR2 SFDVKD. This chain's CDR3 is CATSDPPEGELFF. CDR3 DNA sequence: TGTGCCACCAGTGATCCGCCGGAGGGGGAGCTGTTTTTT.

This chain joins TRBV6-5 and TRBJ1-2; 8 nucleotides match TRBD1. There are 15 residues in the CDR3. J lost 7 bases, V lost 0 bases, and 7 bases had no gene match. Germline V lookup: CDR1 MNHEY, CDR2 SVGAGI. This CDR3 is CASSYSTDRGSGYTF. Written as DNA, the CDR3 is TGTGCCAGCAGTTACTCGACTGACAGGGGAAGTGGCTACACCTTC.

The V call is TRBV13, the J call TRBJ1-1; a possible D gene is TRBD1 (5 bases). This CDR3 spans 16 amino acids. V was cut by 0 bases and J by 4 bases, with 15 bases left in between. Germline lookup yields CDR1 PRHDT and CDR2 FYEKMQ (reference sequence). CDR3 residues: CASSLGRGARGTEAFF. CDR3 DNA: TGTGCCAGCAGCTTAGGCCGTGGGGCAAGAGGCACTGAAGCTTTCTTT.

This CDR3 reads CASASGGLAHEKLFF. The CDR3 coding sequence is TGTGCCAGCGCCTCGGGGGGACTCGCTCATGAAAAACTGTTTTTT. The chain couples TRBV28 to TRBJ1-4; a weak D match, TRBD1 (5 bases). V lost 8 bases and J 6 bases, leaving 19 bases between the germline ends. The CDR3 extends over 15 amino acids. Germline assignment: CDR1 MDHEN and CDR2 SYDVKM. The complete variable domain, with remaining parts taken from reference TRBV28 and TRBJ1-4, reads DVKVTQSSRYLVKRTGEKVFLECVQDMDHENMFWYRQDPGLGLRLIYFSYDVKMKEKGDIPEGYSVSREKKERFSLILESASTNQTSMYLCASASGGLAHEKLFFGSGTQLSVL.

The table lists this clone with a few counts. The V gene is TRBV7-8, the J gene TRBJ2-5; the match to TRBD2 covers 11 bases. V trimming: 3 bases; J trimming: 4 bases; junction bases outside the gene matches: 7. There are 16 residues in the CDR3. The germline V gene encodes CDR1 SGHVS and CDR2 FQNEAQ. The CDR3, as DNA: TGTGCCAGCAGCTTGAATCCTAGCGGGGGGTCAGAGACCCAGTACTTC. The encoded protein is CASSLNPSGGSETQYF. The full variable domain, rest sourced from reference TRBV7-8 and TRBJ2-5, is GAGVSQSPRYKVAKRGQDVALRCDPISGHVSLFWYQQALGQGPEFLTYFQNEAQLDKSGLPSDRFFAERPEGSVSTLKIQRTQQEDSAVYLCASSLNPSGGSETQYFGPGTRLLVL.

This chain joins TRBV29-1 and TRBJ1-2; TRBD1 might be the D (6 bases). CDR1 SQVTM and CDR2 ANQGSEA come from the germline V gene. Trimming stripped 6 bases from V and 7 bases from J, with 18 bases between. This CDR3 is 13 amino acids long. In DNA, the CDR3 is TGCAGCGTCCGGGACAAGGCCTACTCTGGCTACACCTTC. It encodes CSVRDKAYSGYTF.